This note documents a single T cell receptor (beta chain) sequence. The data originate from a study of shared clonotypes between healthy human individuals. Only CD45RO-negative cells positively selected for CCR7 counted as naive CD8 cells, so terminally differentiated effector memory CD45RA+ cells were excluded. DNA at 200 ng, 25,000 to 30,000 T cell genomes, went into sorted-subset replicate PCRs. TCRdb's copy holds only in-frame clones and misses some; the assay was immunoSEQ multiplex PCR. Of over 800,000 clones in the sample, 92% are singletons; the top ten hold under 30%. Sample: naive CD8+ T cells sorted from blood. This TCR was recovered from a young man in good health.

This chain's CDR3 is CASSLSQGAHETQYF. In DNA form, the CDR3 reads TGTGCCAGCAGTTTATCCCAGGGGGCGCACGAGACCCAGTACTTC. V gene TRBV27 combines with J gene TRBJ2-5, with 8 bases that match TRBD1. The CDR3 extends over 15 amino acids. Germline V gene lookup returns CDR1 MNHEY and CDR2 SMNVEV (reference sequence). The ends lost 0 bases at V and 5 bases at J; junction bases unmatched: 5.